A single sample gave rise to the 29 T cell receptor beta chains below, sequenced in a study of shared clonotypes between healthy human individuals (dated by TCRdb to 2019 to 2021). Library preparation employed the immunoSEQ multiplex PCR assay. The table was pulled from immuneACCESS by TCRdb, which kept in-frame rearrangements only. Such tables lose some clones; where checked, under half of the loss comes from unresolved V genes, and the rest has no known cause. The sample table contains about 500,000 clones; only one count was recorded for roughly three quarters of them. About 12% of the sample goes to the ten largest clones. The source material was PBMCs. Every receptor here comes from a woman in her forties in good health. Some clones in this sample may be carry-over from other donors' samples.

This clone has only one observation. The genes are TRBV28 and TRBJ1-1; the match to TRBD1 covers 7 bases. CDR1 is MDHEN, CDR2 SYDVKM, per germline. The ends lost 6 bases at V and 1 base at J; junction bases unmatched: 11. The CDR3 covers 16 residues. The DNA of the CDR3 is TGTGCCAGCAGGCAAGCACAGGGGCAGGGGAACACTGAAGCTTTCTTT. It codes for CASRQAQGQGNTEAFF.

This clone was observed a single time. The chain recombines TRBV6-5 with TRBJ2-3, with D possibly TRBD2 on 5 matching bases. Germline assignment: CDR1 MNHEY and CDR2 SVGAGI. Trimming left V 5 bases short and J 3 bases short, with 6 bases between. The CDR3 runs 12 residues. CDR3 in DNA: TGTGCCAGCAGTCGCGGGACAGATACGCAGTATTTT. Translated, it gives CASSRGTDTQYF.

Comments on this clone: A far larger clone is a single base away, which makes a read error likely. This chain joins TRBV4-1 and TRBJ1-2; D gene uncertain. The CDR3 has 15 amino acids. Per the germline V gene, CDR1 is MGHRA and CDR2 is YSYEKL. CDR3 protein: CACSQVQRPDYGYTF. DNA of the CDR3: TGCGCCTGCAGCCAAGTACAACGGCCGGACTATGGCTACACCTTC.

The CDR3: CASSLWRGDRGRNEQFF. The CDR3 coding sequence is TGTGCCAGCAGTTTATGGCGCGGGGACAGGGGACGGAATGAGCAGTTCTTC. V usage is TRBV28 and J usage is TRBJ2-1; TRBD1 matches at 10 bases. V lost 0 bases and J lost 7; bases outside the gene matches: 9. Looked up from germline, CDR1 is MDHEN and CDR2 is SYDVKM. This CDR3 contains 17 residues.

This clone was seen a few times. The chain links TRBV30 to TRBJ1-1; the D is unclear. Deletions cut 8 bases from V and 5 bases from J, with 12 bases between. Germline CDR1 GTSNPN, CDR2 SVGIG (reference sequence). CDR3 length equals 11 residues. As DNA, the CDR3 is TGTGCCCATGGAAGGGAGACTGAAGCTTTCTTT. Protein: CAHGRETEAFF.

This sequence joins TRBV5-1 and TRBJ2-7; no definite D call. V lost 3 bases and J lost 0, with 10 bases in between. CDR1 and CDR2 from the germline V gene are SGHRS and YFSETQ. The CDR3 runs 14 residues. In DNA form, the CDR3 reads TGCGCCAGCAGCTGGGCCTCCGACTCCTACGAGCAGTACTTC. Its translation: CASSWASDSYEQYF. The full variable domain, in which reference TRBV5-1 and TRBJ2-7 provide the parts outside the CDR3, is KAGVTQTPRYLIKTRGQQVTLSCSPISGHRSVSWYQQTPGQGLQFLFEYFSETQRNKGNFPGRFSGRQFSNSRSEMNVSTLELGDSALYLCASSWASDSYEQYFGPGTRLTVT.

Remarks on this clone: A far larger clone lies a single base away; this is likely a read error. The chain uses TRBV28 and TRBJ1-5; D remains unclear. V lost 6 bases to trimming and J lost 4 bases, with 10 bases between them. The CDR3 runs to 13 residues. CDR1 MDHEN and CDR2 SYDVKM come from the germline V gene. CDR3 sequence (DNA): TGTGCCAGCAGGTTCCAAGGAAATCAGCCCCAGCATTTT. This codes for CASRFQGNQPQHF.

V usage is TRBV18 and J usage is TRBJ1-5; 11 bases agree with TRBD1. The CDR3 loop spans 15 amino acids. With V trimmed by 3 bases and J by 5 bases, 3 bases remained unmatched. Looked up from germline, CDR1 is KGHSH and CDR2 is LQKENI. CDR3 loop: CASSPGQGGYQPQHF. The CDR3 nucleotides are TGTGCCAGCTCACCGGGACAGGGGGGGTATCAGCCCCAGCATTTT.

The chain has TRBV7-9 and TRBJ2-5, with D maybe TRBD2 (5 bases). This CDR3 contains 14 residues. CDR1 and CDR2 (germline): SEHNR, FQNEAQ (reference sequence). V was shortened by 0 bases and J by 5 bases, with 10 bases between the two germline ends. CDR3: CASSLALGGETQYF. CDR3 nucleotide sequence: TGTGCCAGCAGCTTAGCTCTCGGCGGGGAGACCCAGTACTTC.

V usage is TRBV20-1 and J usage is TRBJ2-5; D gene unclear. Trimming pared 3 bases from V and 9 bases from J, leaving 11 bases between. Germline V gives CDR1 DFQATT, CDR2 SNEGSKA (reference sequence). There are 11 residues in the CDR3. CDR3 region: CSASNPSAQYF. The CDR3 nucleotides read TGCAGTGCTAGTAATCCTTCGGCCCAGTACTTC.

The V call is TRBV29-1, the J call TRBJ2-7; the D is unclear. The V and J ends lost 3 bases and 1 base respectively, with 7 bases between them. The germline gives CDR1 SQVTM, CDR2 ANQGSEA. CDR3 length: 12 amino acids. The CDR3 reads CSVEDGSYEQYF. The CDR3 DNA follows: TGCAGCGTTGAGGACGGATCCTACGAGCAGTACTTC.

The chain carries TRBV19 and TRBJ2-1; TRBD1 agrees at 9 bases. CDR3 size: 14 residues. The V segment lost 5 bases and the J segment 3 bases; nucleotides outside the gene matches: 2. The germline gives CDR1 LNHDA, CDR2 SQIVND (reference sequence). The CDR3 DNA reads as TGTGCCAGTAGTCCGGGACAGGGCTACAATGAGCAGTTCTTC. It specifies CASSPGQGYNEQFF.

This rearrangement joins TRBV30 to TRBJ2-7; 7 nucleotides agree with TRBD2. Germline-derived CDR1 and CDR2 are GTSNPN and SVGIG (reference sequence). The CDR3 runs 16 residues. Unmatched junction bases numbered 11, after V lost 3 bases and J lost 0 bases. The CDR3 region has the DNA TGTGCCTGGAGGCCCCCGTTCGCTAGCGGCTCCTACGAGCAGTACTTC. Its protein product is CAWRPPFASGSYEQYF.

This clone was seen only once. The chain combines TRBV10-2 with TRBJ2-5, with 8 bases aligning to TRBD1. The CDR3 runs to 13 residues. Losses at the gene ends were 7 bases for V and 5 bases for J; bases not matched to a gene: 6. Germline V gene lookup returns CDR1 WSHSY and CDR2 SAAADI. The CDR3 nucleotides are TGCGCCAGCAAATTCAACAGGGGGGAGACCCAGTACTTC. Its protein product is CASKFNRGETQYF.

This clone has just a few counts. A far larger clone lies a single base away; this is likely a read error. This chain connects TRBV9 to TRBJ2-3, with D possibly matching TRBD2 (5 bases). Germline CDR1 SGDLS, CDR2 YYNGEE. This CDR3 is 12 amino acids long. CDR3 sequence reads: CASSGLGDMQYF. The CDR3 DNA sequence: TGTGCCAGCAGTGGTTTGGGAGATATGCAGTATTTT.

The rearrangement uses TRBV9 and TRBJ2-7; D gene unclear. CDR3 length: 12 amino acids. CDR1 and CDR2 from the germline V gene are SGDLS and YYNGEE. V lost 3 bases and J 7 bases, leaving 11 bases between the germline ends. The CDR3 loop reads CASSAWGGEQYF. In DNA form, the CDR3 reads TGTGCCAGCAGCGCCTGGGGTGGTGAGCAGTACTTC.

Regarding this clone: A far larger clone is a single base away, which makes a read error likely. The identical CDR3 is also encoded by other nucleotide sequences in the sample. This CDR3 is CSVEAVGGVEKLFF. In nucleotides, the CDR3 is TGCAGCGTTGAAGCGGTGGGGGGCGTCGAAAAACTGTTTTTT. The rearrangement links TRBV29-1 to TRBJ1-4, with D perhaps TRBD1 (6 bases). CDR3 length: 14 amino acids. V lost 1 base, J lost 8 bases, and 14 bases lay in between. Per the germline V gene, CDR1 is SQVTM and CDR2 is ANQGSEA.

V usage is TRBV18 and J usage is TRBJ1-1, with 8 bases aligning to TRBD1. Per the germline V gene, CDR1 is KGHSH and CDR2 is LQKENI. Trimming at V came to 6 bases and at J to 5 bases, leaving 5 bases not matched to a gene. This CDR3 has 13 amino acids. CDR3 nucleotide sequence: TGTGCCAGCTCCTGGACAGGGATAACTGAAGCTTTCTTT. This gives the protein CASSWTGITEAFF.

The CDR3 loop is CASRTGAGANVLTF. DNA for the CDR3: TGTGCCAGCCGAACAGGGGCCGGGGCCAACGTCCTGACTTTC. The V call is TRBV28, the J call TRBJ2-6; 7 bases match TRBD1. After removal of 8 bases from V and 4 bases from J, the junction contained 5 bases not matched to a gene. The CDR3 spans 14 residues. Germline lookup yields CDR1 MDHEN and CDR2 SYDVKM.

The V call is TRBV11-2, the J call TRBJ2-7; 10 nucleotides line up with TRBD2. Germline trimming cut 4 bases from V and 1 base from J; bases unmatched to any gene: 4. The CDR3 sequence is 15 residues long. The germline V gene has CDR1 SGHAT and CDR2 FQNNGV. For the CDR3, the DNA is TGTGCCAGCAGCTCTCCGACTAGCGGGTCCTACGAGCAGTACTTC. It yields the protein CASSSPTSGSYEQYF.

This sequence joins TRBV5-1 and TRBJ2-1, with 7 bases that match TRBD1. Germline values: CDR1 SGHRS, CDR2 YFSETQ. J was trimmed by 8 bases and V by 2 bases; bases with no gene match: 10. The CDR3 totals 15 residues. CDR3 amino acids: CASSLSRGLVDEQFF. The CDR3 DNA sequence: TGCGCCAGCAGCTTATCCAGGGGGTTGGTCGATGAGCAGTTCTTC.

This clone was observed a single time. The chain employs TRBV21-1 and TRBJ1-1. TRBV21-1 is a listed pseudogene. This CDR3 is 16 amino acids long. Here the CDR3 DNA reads TGTGCCAGCAGCAAGGTCTGCCAGGAGGGGAACACTGAAGCTTTCTTT. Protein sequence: CASSKVCQEGNTEAFF.

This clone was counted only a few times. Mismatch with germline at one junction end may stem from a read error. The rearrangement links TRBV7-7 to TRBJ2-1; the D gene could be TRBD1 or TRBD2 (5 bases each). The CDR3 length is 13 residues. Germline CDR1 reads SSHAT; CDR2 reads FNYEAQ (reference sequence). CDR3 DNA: TGTGCTAGCAGCCCGGGGAAAGGGGTTGAGCAGTTCTTC. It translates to CASSPGKGVEQFF.

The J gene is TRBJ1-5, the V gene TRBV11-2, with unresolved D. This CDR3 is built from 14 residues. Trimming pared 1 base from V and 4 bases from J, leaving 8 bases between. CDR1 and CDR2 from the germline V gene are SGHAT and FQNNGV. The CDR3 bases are TGTGCCAGCAGCTTAGGGTCGGTAAATCAGCCCCAGCATTTT. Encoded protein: CASSLGSVNQPQHF.

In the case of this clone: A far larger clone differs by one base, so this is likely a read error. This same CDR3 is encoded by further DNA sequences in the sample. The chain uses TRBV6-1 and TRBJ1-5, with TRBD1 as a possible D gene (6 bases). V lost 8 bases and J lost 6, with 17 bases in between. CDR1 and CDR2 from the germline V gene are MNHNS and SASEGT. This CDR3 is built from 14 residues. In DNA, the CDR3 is TGTGCCAGCGCCCCCGAGGGGGGAGTTCAGCCCCAGCATTTT. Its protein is CASAPEGGVQPQHF.

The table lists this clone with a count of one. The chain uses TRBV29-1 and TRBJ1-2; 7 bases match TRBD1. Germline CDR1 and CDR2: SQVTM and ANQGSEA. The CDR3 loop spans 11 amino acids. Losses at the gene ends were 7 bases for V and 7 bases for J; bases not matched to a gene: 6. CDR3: CSAGGRSGYTF. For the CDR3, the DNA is TGCAGCGCAGGGGGGAGGAGTGGCTACACCTTC.

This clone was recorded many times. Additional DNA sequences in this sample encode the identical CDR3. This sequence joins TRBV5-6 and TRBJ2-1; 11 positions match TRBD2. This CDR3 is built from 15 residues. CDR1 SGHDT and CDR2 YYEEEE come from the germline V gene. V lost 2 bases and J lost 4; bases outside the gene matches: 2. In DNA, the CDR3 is TGTGCCAGCAGCTTCGGACTAGCGGGTTACAATGAGCAGTTCTTC. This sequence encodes CASSFGLAGYNEQFF.

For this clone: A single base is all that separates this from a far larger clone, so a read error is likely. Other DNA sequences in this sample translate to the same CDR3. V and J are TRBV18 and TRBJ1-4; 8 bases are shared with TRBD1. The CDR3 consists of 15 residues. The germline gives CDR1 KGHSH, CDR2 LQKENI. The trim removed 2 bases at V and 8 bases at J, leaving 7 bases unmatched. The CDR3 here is CASSPGGTGDEKLFF. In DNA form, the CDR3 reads TGTGCCAGCTCACCAGGCGGGACAGGAGACGAAAAACTGTTTTTT.

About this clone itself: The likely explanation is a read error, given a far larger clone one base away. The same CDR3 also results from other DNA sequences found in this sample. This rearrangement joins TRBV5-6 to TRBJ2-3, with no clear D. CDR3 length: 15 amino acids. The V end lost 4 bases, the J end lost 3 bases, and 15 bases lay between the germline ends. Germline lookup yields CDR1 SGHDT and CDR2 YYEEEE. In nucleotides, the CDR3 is TGTGCCAGCAGCGTTACGGCAGGCAGTACAGATACGCAGTATTTT. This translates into CASSVTAGSTDTQYF.